These 3 T cell receptor beta chains were all obtained from the same sample, sequenced in a study of breast tumors, draining lymph nodes, adjacent tissues. TCRdb passed the multiplex PCR reads through MiXCR, listing each CDR3 protein once. The sample yields about 230,000 distinct CDR3 sequences, about 32% seen once. Breast cancer patients provided tissue from their axillary draining lymph nodes. Input material: axillary lymph node tissue. The receptors originated from a female donor with breast cancer. Some clones in this sample may be carry-over from other donors' samples.

In regard to this clonotype: A much larger clone differs by one base, so this may be a read error. This sequence joins TRBV12-3 or TRBV12-4 and TRBJ2-3; maybe TRBD2 (5 bases). The CDR3 is 15 amino acids. The germline V and J ends were trimmed by 3 bases and 4 bases, with 14 bases remaining between them. For the CDR3, the DNA is TGTGCCAGCAGTTTCGGAGGTGGCGGATCAGATACGCAGTATTTT. Protein product: CASSFGGGGSDTQYF.

The table lists this clonotype with many counts. The chain is built from TRBV20-1 and TRBJ1-1; weak D call: TRBD1 (5 bases). The CDR3 has 11 residues. Germline CDR1 reads DFQATT; CDR2 reads SNEGSKA (reference sequence). V dropped 3 bases and J dropped 10 bases, with 12 bases sitting between them. CDR3 nucleotides: TGCAGTGCTAGCCCCAGGGATGCAGCTTTCTTT. Residues: CSASPRDAAFF.

The genes are TRBV5-1 and TRBJ1-6; 12 bases are a match to TRBD1. The length of the CDR3 is 17 residues. Per the germline V gene, CDR1 is SGHRS and CDR2 is YFSETQ. V shed 1 base, J shed 7 bases, and the junction held 6 bases outside the gene matches. The CDR3 coding sequence is TGCGCCAGCAGCTTGCGGGGACAGGGGGCGCGAAATTCACCCCTCCACTTT. Translation: CASSLRGQGARNSPLHF. Drawing the rest from reference TRBV5-1 and TRBJ1-6, the complete variable domain is KAGVTQTPRYLIKTRGQQVTLSCSPISGHRSVSWYQQTPGQGLQFLFEYFSETQRNKGNFPGRFSGRQFSNSRSEMNVSTLELGDSALYLCASSLRGQGARNSPLHFGNGTRLTVT.